The T cell receptor (beta chain) under discussion was sequenced for a study of T cell repertoires in cytomegalovirus infection. Study outcomes and limitations: Dominating the ex vivo response were HLA-C-restricted CMV-specific TCR beta clonotypes.

TCRdb re-called the reads through MiXCR, storing one row per CDR3 protein. There are 200,000 to 300,000 distinct CDR3 sequences in the sample; 8% to 9.5% occur only once, and roughly 16% lies in the top ten. This clonotype was found a few times. Its antigen is still unknown. The CDR3 contains 15 residues. From germline, CDR1 is MNHNS and CDR2 SASEGT. V was clipped by 4 bases and J by 2 bases; unmatched bases: 1. Source material: PBMCs. The clonotype was recovered from a human donor in good health (CMV status not recorded). Some clones in this sample may be carry-over from other donors' samples. V gene TRBV6-1 combines with J gene TRBJ1-4, with TRBD1 matching over 10 bases. CDR3 bases: TGTGCCAGCAGTGCGGGACAGGGGACTAATGAAAAACTGTTTTTT. It codes for CASSAGQGTNEKLFF.